Following are 13 T cell receptor beta chains from one sample sequenced in a study of Tregs in tolerant kidney transplant recipients. Sequencing used immunoSEQ multiplex PCR; TCRdb keeps in-frame clones, though not all of them. The data show approximately 99,000 clones, 90% seen once. Sequenced here: CD4+ T cells from blood, sampled before the transplant. Every receptor here comes from a human donor who received a combined kidney and bone marrow transplant.

This chain joins TRBV5-4 and TRBJ2-5; TRBD2 matches 7 bases. Germline CDR1 is SGHNT and CDR2 is YYREEE (reference sequence). Germline trimming cut 3 bases from V and 3 bases from J; bases unmatched to any gene: 11. The CDR3 covers 16 residues. The CDR3 nucleotides are TGTGCCAGCAGCTCACGGGTCACCGGGACTAAAGAGACCCAGTACTTC. Translating gives CASSSRVTGTKETQYF.

The V call is TRBV2, the J call TRBJ2-4; the match to TRBD1 covers 9 bases. J lost 16 bases, V lost 6 bases, and 10 bases had no gene match. This CDR3 has 12 amino acids. Germline assignment: CDR1 SNHLY and CDR2 FYNNEI. CDR3 region: CASRDPGQGLYF. CDR3 sequence (DNA): TGTGCCAGCAGGGACCCGGGACAGGGCCTCTACTTC. Variable domain in full (rest from reference TRBV2 and TRBJ2-4): EPEVTQTPSHQVTQMGQEVILRCVPISNHLYFYWYRQILGQKVEFLVSFYNNEISEKSEIFDDQFSVERPDGSNFTLKIRSTKLEDSAMYFCASRDPGQGLYFGAGTRLSVL.

The rearrangement uses TRBV19 and TRBJ2-3; D is unclear. CDR1 and CDR2 (germline): LNHDA, SQIVND (reference sequence). This CDR3 comprises 17 residues. Trimming shortened V by 3 bases and J by 4 bases, and 20 bases separated the two germline ends. This CDR3 reads CASSIWFGVGAPDTQYF. The CDR3 nucleotides are TGTGCCAGTAGTATCTGGTTCGGCGTGGGCGCCCCAGATACGCAGTATTTT.

The rearrangement links TRBV25-1 to TRBJ1-2; perhaps TRBD1 as D (6 bases). Germline V CDR1 and CDR2: MGHDK, SYGVNS. The ends were cut back, 6 bases at V and 8 bases at J, with 13 bases in the middle. The CDR3 extends over 12 amino acids. As DNA, the CDR3 is TGTGCCAGCAGCCCCGCAGGGGAAGGCTACACCTTC. Protein: CASSPAGEGYTF.

The chain couples TRBV6-5 to TRBJ1-2, with D perhaps matching TRBD1 (6 bases). The CDR3 is made up of 11 amino acids. V dropped 8 bases and J dropped 8 bases, with 12 bases sitting between them. CDR1 and CDR2 (germline): MNHEY, SVGAGI. The CDR3 reads CASQGIRGYTF. The CDR3 coding sequence is TGTGCCAGCCAGGGGATCAGGGGCTACACCTTC.

The chain recombines TRBV7-9 with TRBJ2-2; the match to TRBD1 covers 8 bases. The junction had 3 bases not matched to a gene; V was cut back by 3 bases and J by 6 bases. Germline CDR1 and CDR2: SEHNR and FQNEAQ (reference sequence). The CDR3 extends over 14 amino acids. CDR3 bases: TGTGCCAGCAGCTTGGACAGGGTGTCCGGGGAGCTGTTTTTT. This sequence encodes CASSLDRVSGELFF.

V is TRBV7-2 and J is TRBJ2-1; TRBD2 matches 8 bases. The V gene's germline CDR1 is SGHTA and CDR2 FQGNSA. The J segment lost 7 bases and the V segment lost 0 bases, leaving 8 bases of the junction unmatched. This CDR3 has 16 amino acids. CDR3 DNA sequence: TGTGCCAGCAGCTTAGCGGTCGGGAGGGCCGGAAATGAGCAGTTCTTC. Amino acids: CASSLAVGRAGNEQFF.

The rearrangement uses TRBV10-3 and TRBJ2-1; 7 bases line up with TRBD2. Per the germline V gene, CDR1 is ENHRY and CDR2 is SYGVKD. The V and J ends lost 6 bases and 3 bases, in that order; junction bases with no gene match: 11. The CDR3 totals 16 residues. Here the CDR3 reads CAISTTGSGFYNEQFF. CDR3 coding DNA: TGTGCCATCAGCACCACTGGTAGCGGGTTCTACAATGAGCAGTTCTTC.

The gene calls are TRBV2 and TRBJ2-7; D is undetermined. Between the trimmed V and J ends, which lost 1 base and 2 bases, there was a span of 15 bases. Germline CDR1 reads SNHLY; CDR2 reads FYNNEI. The CDR3 has 16 amino acids. CDR3 sequence: CASSEGSRLHAYEQYF. In DNA, the CDR3 is TGTGCCAGCAGTGAAGGGAGTCGGCTACATGCCTACGAGCAGTACTTC. The complete variable domain, with remaining parts taken from reference TRBV2 and TRBJ2-7, reads EPEVTQTPSHQVTQMGQEVILRCVPISNHLYFYWYRQILGQKVEFLVSFYNNEISEKSEIFDDQFSVERPDGSNFTLKIRSTKLEDSAMYFCASSEGSRLHAYEQYFGPGTRLTVT.

CDR3 coding DNA: TGTGCCAGCAGCGTAACCCCGGGGGCTAGCGGGGGCATGGCGGATACGCAGTATTTT. Amino acid sequence: CASSVTPGASGGMADTQYF. V gene TRBV9 combines with J gene TRBJ2-3; 10 bases line up with TRBD2. The germline CDR1 and CDR2 sequences are SGDLS and YYNGEE. The CDR3 sequence is 19 residues long. V was clipped by 1 base and J by 6 bases; unmatched bases: 17.

The chain uses TRBV27 and TRBJ1-1, with 11 bases lining up with TRBD1. V gave up 5 bases and J gave up 4 bases; unmatched junction bases: 6. The CDR3 spans 15 residues. Germline CDR1 reads MNHEY; CDR2 reads SMNVEV (reference sequence). The CDR3 region is CASSNGQGALTEAFF. The CDR3 nucleotides read TGTGCCAGCAGTAACGGACAGGGGGCCCTCACTGAAGCTTTCTTT.

The rearrangement links TRBV19 to TRBJ1-1; 8 positions agree with TRBD1. The germline V gene encodes CDR1 LNHDA and CDR2 SQIVND (reference sequence). The CDR3 totals 13 residues. The V and J ends lost 5 bases and 4 bases, in that order; junction bases with no gene match: 3. CDR3 nucleotide sequence: TGTGCCAGTAGTCAACAGGGGGGCACTGAAGCTTTCTTT. Its translation: CASSQQGGTEAFF.

This chain uses TRBV27 with TRBJ1-2; the D gene is possibly TRBD1 (5 bases). The CDR3 consists of 13 residues. The ends were cut back, 3 bases at V and 4 bases at J, with 9 bases in the middle. Per germline, CDR1 MNHEY and CDR2 SMNVEV (reference sequence). Written as DNA, the CDR3 is TGTGCCAGCAGTTTTCAGGGATCCTATGGCTACACCTTC. Translating it yields CASSFQGSYGYTF.